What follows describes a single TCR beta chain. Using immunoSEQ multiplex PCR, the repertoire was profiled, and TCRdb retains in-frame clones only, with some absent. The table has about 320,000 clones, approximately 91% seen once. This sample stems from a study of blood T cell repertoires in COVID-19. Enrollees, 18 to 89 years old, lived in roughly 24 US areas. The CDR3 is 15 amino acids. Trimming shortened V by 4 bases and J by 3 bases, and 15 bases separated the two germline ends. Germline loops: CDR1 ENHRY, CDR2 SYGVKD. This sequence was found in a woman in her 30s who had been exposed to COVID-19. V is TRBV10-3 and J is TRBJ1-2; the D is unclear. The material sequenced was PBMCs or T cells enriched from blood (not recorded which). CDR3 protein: CAISVRAEVDYGYTF. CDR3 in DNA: TGTGCCATCAGTGTGCGCGCGGAGGTGGACTATGGCTACACCTTC.